Below are 32 T cell receptor beta chains sequenced from a single sample in a study of T cells in Graves' hyperthyroidism and ophthalmopathy. Using RNA transcripts as the source, TCR beta CDR3 regions were amplified. The HTBI primer set drove a first-round RT-PCR of the TCR CDR3. TCRdb called the multiplex PCR reads again in MiXCR, with one record for every CDR3 protein. The data show 530,000 or so distinct CDR3 sequences, roughly 17% seen once. The material sequenced was blood. These receptors all stem from a woman between 18 and 29 years old with Graves' ophthalmopathy.

The chain uses TRBV9 and TRBJ2-5; 9 nucleotides agree with TRBD2. V lost 3 bases and J lost 4; bases outside the gene matches: 10. Germline V gives CDR1 SGDLS, CDR2 YYNGEE. The CDR3 covers 16 residues. The CDR3 is CASSGDSGSPLETQYF. CDR3 DNA sequence: TGTGCCAGCAGCGGGGATAGCGGGAGCCCGTTAGAGACCCAGTACTTC.

This clonotype came up many times. The chain carries TRBV9 and TRBJ2-1; 14 bases are a match to TRBD2. The V segment lost 4 bases and the J segment 8 bases; nucleotides outside the gene matches: 5. Germline V gene sequence: CDR1 SGDLS, CDR2 YYNGEE. The length of the CDR3 is 15 residues. The chain's CDR3 is CASSRGTSGRDEQFF. The DNA for the CDR3 is TGTGCCAGCAGCCGTGGGACTAGCGGGAGAGATGAGCAGTTCTTC.

This clonotype was seen ten or more times. V is TRBV7-8 and J is TRBJ2-7; tentative D call: TRBD1 (6 bases). CDR1 and CDR2 from the germline V gene are SGHVS and FQNEAQ. This CDR3 has 19 amino acids. V was clipped by 5 bases and J by 0 bases, with 26 bases between them. CDR3 in amino acids: CASSPPGVKNQGGSYEQYF. CDR3 nucleotide sequence: TGTGCCAGCAGCCCCCCCGGGGTTAAAAATCAAGGGGGCTCCTACGAGCAGTACTTC.

This clonotype has at least ten counts. V is TRBV20-1 and J is TRBJ1-1; 7 positions agree with TRBD1. Per germline, CDR1 DFQATT and CDR2 SNEGSKA (reference sequence). The CDR3 runs 15 residues. The ends lost 3 bases at V and 0 bases at J; junction bases unmatched: 7. Written as DNA, the CDR3 is TGCAGTGCTAGGATCTACAGGGGAGTGAACACTGAAGCTTTCTTT. Its protein is CSARIYRGVNTEAFF.

Worth noting for this clonotype: The junction does not match germline at one end; this may be a read error. This chain links TRBV5-1 with TRBJ2-3, with TRBD2 as a possible D gene (5 bases). The length of the CDR3 is 14 residues. Germline-derived CDR1 and CDR2 are SGHRS and YFSETQ. DNA of the CDR3: TGCGCCAGCAGACTTAGTTCTAGCACAAATACGCAGTATTTT. It encodes CASRLSSSTNTQYF. The full variable domain, with the rest looked up from reference TRBV5-1 and TRBJ2-3, is KAGVTQTPRYLIKTRGQQVTLSCSPISGHRSVSWYQQTPGQGLQFLFEYFSETQRNKGNFPGRFSGRQFSNSRSEMNVSTLELGDSALYLCASRLSSSTNTQYFGPGTRLTVL.

The CDR3 is CASSRRGGIVKADTQYF. The CDR3 DNA is TGTGCCAGCAGCCGTCGTGGAGGTATCGTAAAGGCAGATACGCAGTATTTT. The chain has TRBV7-9 and TRBJ2-3, with TRBD2 as a possible D gene (5 bases). The germline CDR1 and CDR2 sequences are SEHNR and FQNEAQ (reference sequence). The CDR3 has 17 amino acids. V lost 5 bases and J lost 4, with 22 bases in between.

This clonotype was recorded at least ten times. The rearrangement links TRBV12-3 or TRBV12-4 to TRBJ2-1; weak D call: TRBD1 (7 bases). The ends were cut back, 5 bases at V and 3 bases at J, with 14 bases in the middle. The CDR3 has 15 amino acids. Here the CDR3 reads CASSIRGADYNEQFF. In DNA form, the CDR3 reads TGTGCCAGCAGTATCAGGGGGGCGGACTACAATGAGCAGTTCTTC.

This clonotype came up many times. This rearrangement joins TRBV7-3 to TRBJ1-2; 7 positions agree with TRBD1. Germline V gene data show CDR1 as SGHTA and CDR2 as FQGTGA. The CDR3 is made up of 16 amino acids. Trimming cost V 3 bases and J 4 bases; bases outside gene matches: 11. CDR3 nucleotides: TGTGCCAGCAGCTTGACGGTCACCCGGGACAGCTATGGCTACACCTTC. Protein sequence: CASSLTVTRDSYGYTF.

This clonotype was seen many times. The chain joins TRBV7-2 to TRBJ2-1; no reliable D call. The CDR3 loop spans 13 amino acids. V was shortened by 2 bases and J by 8 bases, with 10 bases between the two germline ends. From germline, CDR1 is SGHTA and CDR2 FQGNSA. As DNA, the CDR3 is TGTGCCAGCAGCTTAAATGCCGGCTATGAGCAGTTCTTC. Encoded protein: CASSLNAGYEQFF. The whole variable domain, remainder taken from reference TRBV7-2 and TRBJ2-1, is GAGVSQSPSNKVTEKGKDVELRCDPISGHTALYWYRQSLGQGLEFLIYFQGNSAPDKSGLPSDRFSAERTGGSVSTLTIQRTQQEDSAVYLCASSLNAGYEQFFGPGTRLTVL.

The table lists this clonotype with many counts. V usage is TRBV6-2 or TRBV6-3 and J usage is TRBJ1-5; D perhaps matches TRBD1 (5 bases). In germline, CDR1 is MNHEY, CDR2 SVGEGT. The V end lost 0 bases, the J end lost 5 bases, and 11 bases lay between the germline ends. This CDR3 comprises 15 residues. The CDR3: CASSYSPRVHQPQHF. CDR3 nucleotides: TGTGCCAGCAGTTACTCGCCCAGGGTACATCAGCCCCAGCATTTT.

V gene TRBV5-8 combines with J gene TRBJ2-5; TRBD2 matches 10 bases. This CDR3 spans 16 amino acids. The V gene's germline CDR1 is SGHTS and CDR2 YDEGEE. The J segment lost 7 bases and the V segment lost 0 bases, leaving 9 bases of the junction unmatched. The CDR3 DNA reads as TGTGCCAGCAGCTTGGGGGAGGCTAGCGGGAGTTGGACCCAGTACTTC. This sequence encodes CASSLGEASGSWTQYF.

This clonotype was detected only a few times. The chain carries TRBV10-3 and TRBJ1-4, with a possible D match to TRBD1 (6 bases). CDR1 is ENHRY and CDR2 is SYGVKD in the germline V gene. Between the trimmed V and J ends, which lost 11 bases and 8 bases, there was a span of 18 bases. CDR3 length: 13 amino acids. In DNA form, the CDR3 reads TGTGCCGCGGGGGCCGGGGCCTTAGAAAAACTGTTTTTT. Translating gives CAAGAGALEKLFF.

This clonotype was detected many times. The CDR3 nucleotides are TGCAGTGCTATTATGCAACTCGGGCAGTACTTC. This encodes CSAIMQLGQYF. The rearrangement links TRBV20-1 to TRBJ2-7, with unresolved D. Germline V gene data show CDR1 as DFQATT and CDR2 as SNEGSKA (reference sequence). The CDR3 has 11 amino acids. V was clipped by 4 bases and J by 9 bases, with 13 bases between them.

J is TRBJ1-2 and V is TRBV19, with 12 bases fitting TRBD1. Per germline, CDR1 LNHDA and CDR2 SQIVND (reference sequence). The CDR3 runs to 15 residues. With V trimmed by 5 bases and J by 3 bases, 4 bases remained unmatched. CDR3 sequence: CASSGGQGADYGYTF. DNA for the CDR3: TGTGCCAGTAGTGGGGGACAGGGGGCCGACTATGGCTACACCTTC.

This clonotype was found many times. The chain recombines TRBV7-9 with TRBJ2-1, with 7 bases that match TRBD2. The CDR3 is 14 amino acids. Germline trimming cut 6 bases from V and 2 bases from J; bases unmatched to any gene: 4. Germline CDR1 and CDR2: SEHNR and FQNEAQ (reference sequence). The CDR3 protein is CASRRAGPYNEQFF. The CDR3 coding sequence is TGTGCCAGCAGGAGAGCGGGGCCCTACAATGAGCAGTTCTTC. The full variable domain, rest sourced from reference TRBV7-9 and TRBJ2-1, is DTGVSQNPRHKITKRGQNVTFRCDPISEHNRLYWYRQTLGQGPEFLTYFQNEAQLEKSRLLSDRFSAERPKGSFSTLEIQRTEQGDSAMYLCASRRAGPYNEQFFGPGTRLTVL.

The table lists this clonotype with many counts. The rearrangement joins TRBV20-1 to TRBJ1-5; 7 nucleotides match TRBD1. Per germline, CDR1 DFQATT and CDR2 SNEGSKA (reference sequence). After removal of 2 bases from V and 8 bases from J, the junction contained 12 bases not matched to a gene. CDR3 length: 15 residues. CDR3 protein: CSARPPRGDIKPQHF. The DNA for the CDR3 is TGCAGTGCTAGACCCCCCAGGGGGGACATCAAGCCCCAGCATTTT.

This clonotype has at least ten counts. The chain uses TRBV7-2 and TRBJ2-1; D might be TRBD1 or TRBD2, each matching 5 bases. Germline lookup yields CDR1 SGHTA and CDR2 FQGNSA. The CDR3 has 13 amino acids. Trimming removed 5 bases at V and 6 bases at J, with 11 bases between. CDR3 region: CASSRGVFNEQFF. In DNA, the CDR3 is TGTGCCAGCAGCCGGGGCGTATTCAATGAGCAGTTCTTC.

This clonotype appeared many times. Here the CDR3 DNA reads TGTGCCAGCAGTCTCAGGGGGGGCTATGGCTACACCTTC. Its translation: CASSLRGGYGYTF. V is TRBV28 and J is TRBJ1-2; TRBD1 matches 7 bases. Trimming took 5 bases from V and 4 from J; bases not matched to a gene: 4. CDR3 length: 13 amino acids. The germline gives CDR1 MDHEN, CDR2 SYDVKM.

This clonotype occurred a few times. The chain has TRBV9 and TRBJ2-2; 8 bases fit TRBD2. CDR1 is SGDLS and CDR2 is YYNGEE in the germline V gene. The CDR3 consists of 18 residues. The ends lost 1 base at V and 6 bases at J; junction bases unmatched: 14. Here the CDR3 reads CASSVFPGTSEFPGELFF. CDR3 nucleotides: TGTGCCAGCAGCGTATTCCCTGGGACTAGTGAGTTCCCCGGGGAGCTGTTTTTT.

The genes are TRBV7-8 and TRBJ1-3; possibly TRBD1 for D (5 bases). Germline lookup yields CDR1 SGHVS and CDR2 FQNEAQ. The CDR3 has 17 residues. Trimming left V 0 bases short and J 2 bases short, with 14 bases between. The CDR3 reads CASSLAFGGTPGNTIYF. Here the CDR3 DNA reads TGTGCCAGCAGCTTAGCGTTCGGGGGAACCCCTGGAAACACCATATATTTT.

This clonotype was picked up many times. The V and J genes are TRBV12-3 or TRBV12-4 and TRBJ2-5, with D hard to call. The CDR3 sequence is 14 residues long. Trimming stripped 2 bases from V and 2 bases from J, with 9 bases between. The DNA for the CDR3 is TGTGCCAGCAGTTTAAGCCAGTTGCAAGAGACCCAGTACTTC. Translation: CASSLSQLQETQYF.

The sample holds many counts of this clonotype. The CDR3 DNA follows: TGTGCCGGGGGGGCAGGGGGCAAGAGTCAGCCCCAGCATTTT. Its translation is CAGGAGGKSQPQHF. The genes are TRBV19 and TRBJ1-5; 8 nucleotides match TRBD1. Germline CDR1 is LNHDA and CDR2 is SQIVND (reference sequence). The CDR3 has 14 residues. The ends lost 11 bases at V and 6 bases at J; junction bases unmatched: 12. The entire variable domain, with the rest obtained from reference TRBV19 and TRBJ1-5, is as follows: DGGITQSPKYLFRKEGQNVTLSCEQNLNHDAMYWYRQDPGQGLRLIYYSQIVNDFQKGDIAEGYSVSREKKESFPLTVTSAQKNPTAFYLCAGGAGGKSQPQHFGDGTRLSIL.

This clonotype was found many times. The chain combines TRBV20-1 with TRBJ2-3; D unresolved. V was pared by 5 bases and J by 4 bases, with 10 bases between. The CDR3 has 12 amino acids. Germline CDR1 and CDR2: DFQATT and SNEGSKA (reference sequence). The CDR3 protein is CSASWLADTQYF. The CDR3 bases are TGCAGTGCTTCCTGGCTTGCAGATACGCAGTATTTT.

This clonotype was observed at least ten times. The chain joins TRBV18 to TRBJ2-5; the D call may be TRBD1 or TRBD2 (5 bases each). This CDR3 contains 17 residues. Germline loops: CDR1 KGHSH, CDR2 LQKENI. V gave up 0 bases and J gave up 5 bases, with 19 bases separating them. CDR3 nucleotide sequence: TGTGCCAGCTCACCACCAAATTTTTCAGAACGGGGCGAGACCCAGTACTTC. Protein: CASSPPNFSERGETQYF.

The sample holds many counts of this clonotype. The chain recombines TRBV7-3 with TRBJ2-7; TRBD2 matches 11 bases. V was pared by 5 bases and J by 4 bases, with 7 bases of the junction left unmatched. The germline V gene has CDR1 SGHTA and CDR2 FQGTGA. This CDR3 has 15 amino acids. DNA for the CDR3: TGTGCCAGCAGCGTCTCCGGGACTAGCGGTTACGAGCAGTACTTC. It translates to CASSVSGTSGYEQYF.

Many counts were recorded for this clonotype. This chain uses TRBV7-9 with TRBJ2-1, with a tentative D call TRBD1 (6 bases). The CDR3 runs 14 residues. The germline CDR1 and CDR2 sequences are SEHNR and FQNEAQ (reference sequence). Trimming cost V 5 bases and J 2 bases, with 10 bases left between them. CDR3 bases: TGTGCCAGCAGCCATCCAGGGGCCTACAATGAGCAGTTCTTC. Translation: CASSHPGAYNEQFF. Based on the CDR3 plus reference TRBV7-9 and TRBJ2-1, the full variable domain is DTGVSQNPRHKITKRGQNVTFRCDPISEHNRLYWYRQTLGQGPEFLTYFQNEAQLEKSRLLSDRFSAERPKGSFSTLEIQRTEQGDSAMYLCASSHPGAYNEQFFGPGTRLTVL.

A word on this clonotype: This clone may be a read error of a much larger clone one base away. The CDR3 sequence: CAGSLSGTSGGETQYF. CDR3 nucleotides: TGTGCCGGCAGTTTATCGGGGACTAGCGGGGGAGAGACCCAGTACTTC. This chain uses TRBV27 with TRBJ2-5; 14 nucleotides agree with TRBD2. Germline lookup yields CDR1 MNHEY and CDR2 SMNVEV (reference sequence). The CDR3 sequence is 16 residues long.

This clonotype has only a few counts. This chain connects TRBV12-3 or TRBV12-4 to TRBJ1-3, with D possibly being TRBD1 (5 bases). The V and J ends lost 5 bases and 1 base respectively, with 21 bases between them. The CDR3 totals 18 residues. The CDR3: CASSLWEGLGESGNTIYF. The DNA for the CDR3 is TGTGCCAGCAGTCTCTGGGAGGGGTTGGGAGAATCTGGAAACACCATATATTTT.

The chain recombines TRBV6-1 with TRBJ2-2, with D maybe TRBD1 (5 bases). CDR1 and CDR2 (germline): MNHNS, SASEGT. Trimming removed 8 bases from V and 5 bases from J, with 21 bases in between. The CDR3 runs to 16 residues. The CDR3 DNA is TGTGCCAGCCTGCCGCTCGAATATGGACAAACCGGGGAGCTGTTTTTT. Protein product: CASLPLEYGQTGELFF.

Ten or more counts support this clonotype. The V gene is TRBV28, the J gene TRBJ1-2; 9 nucleotides line up with TRBD1. The CDR3 length is 17 residues. After removal of 7 bases from V and 5 bases from J, the junction contained 17 bases not matched to a gene. Germline V CDR1 and CDR2: MDHEN, SYDVKM. CDR3 nucleotides: TGTGCCAGCACTCTCCACAGGGGGCGCGGGGTTCCATATGGCTACACCTTC. This gives the protein CASTLHRGRGVPYGYTF.

This clonotype was counted ten times or more. The chain couples TRBV2 to TRBJ1-2; possibly TRBD1 for D (6 bases). CDR1 SNHLY and CDR2 FYNNEI come from the germline V gene. The CDR3 loop spans 16 amino acids. V lost 6 bases and J lost 8, with 25 bases in between. The DNA for the CDR3 is TGTGCCAGCAGATTGCAGGGGAAGGGGAATGGCGGAGGCTACACCTTC. It codes for CASRLQGKGNGGGYTF.

The sample holds many counts of this clonotype. J is TRBJ2-7 and V is TRBV19; 9 bases line up with TRBD1. Germline lookup yields CDR1 LNHDA and CDR2 SQIVND (reference sequence). There are 14 residues in the CDR3. The ends lost 4 bases at V and 3 bases at J; junction bases unmatched: 4. The CDR3 DNA is TGTGCCAGTAGTACGGGACAGGGTTTCTACGAGCAGTACTTC. This sequence encodes CASSTGQGFYEQYF.